One T cell receptor beta chain is described in this entry. In its sample, this clonotype was seen many times. Its antigen target is currently unknown. Since a much larger clone is just one base distant, this may be a read error. This entry comes from a study of patients with pleural tuberculosis (dated 2014 in TCRdb). Counted from cysteine to phenylalanine, this CDR3 has 14 amino acids. Just the 42-base CDR3 DNA is kept, in frame starting at base 1. The germline V gene sets CDR1 to MNHNS and CDR2 to SASEGT. Sequenced using an Illumina Genome Analyzer IIx. TCRdb trimmed public reads at Q25 via fastp, called clones via MiXCR and kept in-frame beta chains. Every CDR3 protein is listed once, alongside the most common genes and DNA of its rows. Across this sample there are 29,000 or so distinct CDR3 sequences, with 15% to 20% seen only once. The ten largest clones capture 3% to 4% of the sample.

Sample: peripheral blood. This chain is built from TRBV6-1 and TRBJ1-2; the D gene is unclear. The source is a human donor with pleural tuberculosis. The CDR3 is CASSDSTPTNGYAF. The DNA sequence is as follows: TGTGCCAGCAGTGACTCCACTCCGACTAATGGCTACGCCTTC.